This T cell receptor beta chain emerged from a study of early T cells in non-severe SARS-CoV-2 infection. At the level of the study: The sequenced material was bulk RNA from unsorted whole blood, and its chains were unpaired.

Worth noting for this clonotype: Its cognate antigen is unknown.

CDR1 and CDR2 (germline): SGHAT, FQNNGV. The CDR3 has 12 residues. Trimming took 6 bases from V and 3 from J; bases not matched to a gene: 2. As part of library construction, unique molecular identifiers were attached to individual cDNA molecules. TCRdb analysed the 5' RACE reads with MiXCR anew, one entry per CDR3 protein. The profile shows tens of thousands of distinct CDR3 sequences, roughly 9.4% of them singletons. Study conclusions and caveats: Database matching using VDJdb favored anti-spike CD8 responses, with private and CD4 specificities left missing.

Sequenced here: whole blood, sampled at baseline. The chain links TRBV11-2 to TRBJ2-7; TRBD1 matches at 7 bases. This receptor was taken from an adult who was a healthcare worker with PCR-confirmed SARS-CoV-2 infection or an uninfected control (not recorded which). CDR3 sequence reads: CASRRDSYEQYF. Written as DNA, the CDR3 is TGTGCCAGCAGACGGGACAGCTACGAGCAGTACTTC.